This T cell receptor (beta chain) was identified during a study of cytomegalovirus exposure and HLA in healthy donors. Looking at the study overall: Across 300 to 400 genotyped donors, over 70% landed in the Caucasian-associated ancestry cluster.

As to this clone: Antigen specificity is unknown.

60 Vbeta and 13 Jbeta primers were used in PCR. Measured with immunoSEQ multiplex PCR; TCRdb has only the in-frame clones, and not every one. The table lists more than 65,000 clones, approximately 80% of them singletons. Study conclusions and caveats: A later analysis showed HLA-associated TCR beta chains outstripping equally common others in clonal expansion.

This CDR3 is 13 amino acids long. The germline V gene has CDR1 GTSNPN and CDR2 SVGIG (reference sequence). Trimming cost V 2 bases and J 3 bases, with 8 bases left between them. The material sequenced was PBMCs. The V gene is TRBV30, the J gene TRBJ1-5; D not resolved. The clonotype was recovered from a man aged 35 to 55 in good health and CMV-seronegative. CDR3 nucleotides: TGTGCCTGGAGTCTCCAGAACAATCAGCCCCAGCATTTT. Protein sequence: CAWSLQNNQPQHF.